Given below is one T cell receptor beta chain in context. Sequencing used immunoSEQ multiplex PCR; TCRdb keeps in-frame clones, though not all of them. This sample has approximately 21,000 clones; roughly 89% occur once, and the top ten carry roughly 6.9%. The sample comes from a study of T cell changes during pregnancy in multiple sclerosis. This CDR3 spans 15 amino acids. Germline lookup yields CDR1 MNHEY and CDR2 SMNVEV (reference sequence). The V end lost 6 bases, the J end lost 4 bases, and 16 bases lay between the germline ends. The source was CD8+ T cells from peripheral blood mononuclear cells, collected in the first trimester of pregnancy. The J gene is TRBJ1-5, the V gene TRBV27; possible D gene TRBD1, 6 bases. This clonotype originated in a female donor with multiple sclerosis, enrolled in a pregnancy study. This CDR3 reads CASSSSTGINQPQHF. CDR3 nucleotides: TGTGCCAGCAGCTCCTCGACAGGTATTAATCAGCCCCAGCATTTT.